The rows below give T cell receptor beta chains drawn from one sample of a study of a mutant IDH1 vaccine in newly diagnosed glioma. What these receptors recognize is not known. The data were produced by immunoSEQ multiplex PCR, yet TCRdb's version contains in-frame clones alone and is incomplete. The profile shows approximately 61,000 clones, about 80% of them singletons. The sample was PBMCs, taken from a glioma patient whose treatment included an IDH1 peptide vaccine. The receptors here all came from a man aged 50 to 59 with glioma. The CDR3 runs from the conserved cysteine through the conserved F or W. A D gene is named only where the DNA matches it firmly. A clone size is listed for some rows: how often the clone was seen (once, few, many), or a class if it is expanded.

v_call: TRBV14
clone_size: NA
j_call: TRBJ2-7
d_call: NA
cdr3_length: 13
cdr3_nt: TGTGCCAGCAGCCATCCAGGGGACTACGAGCAGTACTTC
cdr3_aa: CASSHPGDYEQYF

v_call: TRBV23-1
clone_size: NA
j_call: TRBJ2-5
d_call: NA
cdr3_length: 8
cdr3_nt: TGCGCCAGGAGACCGCAGTACTTC
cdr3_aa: CARRPQYF

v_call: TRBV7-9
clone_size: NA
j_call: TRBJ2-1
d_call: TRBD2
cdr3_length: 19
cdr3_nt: TGTGCCAGCAGCTTCCTAGCGGGGGGCTACACGAGCTCCTACAATGAGCAGTTCTTC
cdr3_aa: CASSFLAGGYTSSYNEQFF

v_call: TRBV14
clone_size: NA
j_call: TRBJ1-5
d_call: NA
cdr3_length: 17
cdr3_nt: TGTGCCAGCAGCCAAGTTGGTCTAGACACTAGCAATCAGCCCCAGCATTTT
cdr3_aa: CASSQVGLDTSNQPQHF

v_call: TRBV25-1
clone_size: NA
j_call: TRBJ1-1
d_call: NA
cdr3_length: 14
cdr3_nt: TGTGCCAGCACTGCACGGGGGGTGAACACTGAAGCTTTCTTT
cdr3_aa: CASTARGVNTEAFF

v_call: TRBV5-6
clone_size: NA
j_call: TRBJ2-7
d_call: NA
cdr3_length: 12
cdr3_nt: TGTGCCAGCAGCTTGATCCCCCACGAGCAGTACTTC
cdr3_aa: CASSLIPHEQYF

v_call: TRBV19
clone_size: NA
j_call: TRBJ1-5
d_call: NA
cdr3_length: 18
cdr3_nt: TGTGCCAGTAGTATTCCGGAAACTTCACTGAGGGCTAATCAGCCCCAGCATTTT
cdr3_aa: CASSIPETSLRANQPQHF

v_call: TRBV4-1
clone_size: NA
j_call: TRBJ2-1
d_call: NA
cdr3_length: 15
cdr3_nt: TGCGCCAGCAGCCCATCGGGTAGCGCCTACAATGAGCAGTTCTTC
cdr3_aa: CASSPSGSAYNEQFF

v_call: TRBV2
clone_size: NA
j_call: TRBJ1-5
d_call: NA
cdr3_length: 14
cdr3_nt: TGTGCCAGCAGCAGGACAGACTCATCAAAGCCCCAGCATTTT
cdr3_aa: CASSRTDSSKPQHF

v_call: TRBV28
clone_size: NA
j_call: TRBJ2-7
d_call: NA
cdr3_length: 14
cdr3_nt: NA
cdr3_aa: CASSLMSVASGALF

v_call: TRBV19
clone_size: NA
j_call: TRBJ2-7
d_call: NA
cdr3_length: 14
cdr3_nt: TGTGCCAGTGCCCCGGGGGGCCCCTCCTACGAGCAGTACTTC
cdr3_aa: CASAPGGPSYEQYF

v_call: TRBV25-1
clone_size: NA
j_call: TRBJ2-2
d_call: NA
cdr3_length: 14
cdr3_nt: TGTGCCAGCAGCGCCCGATCGAACACCGGGGAGCTGTTTTTT
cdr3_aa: CASSARSNTGELFF

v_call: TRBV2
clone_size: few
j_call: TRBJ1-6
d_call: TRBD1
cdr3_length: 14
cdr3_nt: TGTGCCAGCAGAACGGACAGGGCGGGTCCACCCCTCCACTTT
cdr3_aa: CASRTDRAGPPLHF

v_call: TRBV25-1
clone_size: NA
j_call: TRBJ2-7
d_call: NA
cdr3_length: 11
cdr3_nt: TGTGCCAGCAGTGAATCAAACGAGCAGTACTTC
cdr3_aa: CASSESNEQYF

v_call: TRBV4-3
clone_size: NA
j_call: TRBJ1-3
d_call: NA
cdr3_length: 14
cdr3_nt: TGCGCCAGCAGCCAAGGGGAGGGGAGAGACACCATATATTTT
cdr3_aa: CASSQGEGRDTIYF

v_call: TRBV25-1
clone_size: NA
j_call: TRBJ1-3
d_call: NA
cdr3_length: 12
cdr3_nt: TGTGCCAGCAGTGAATCCTTAAACACCATATATTTT
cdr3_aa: CASSESLNTIYF

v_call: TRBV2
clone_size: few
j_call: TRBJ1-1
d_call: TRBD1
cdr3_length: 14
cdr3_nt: TGTGCCAGCAGCCAGACAGGGGAGCTCACTGAAGCTTTCTTT
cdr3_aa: CASSQTGELTEAFF

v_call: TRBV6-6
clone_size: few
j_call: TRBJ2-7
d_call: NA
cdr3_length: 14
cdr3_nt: TGTGCCAGCAGCCCCGGCAGGGTCTCCTACGAGCAGTACTTC
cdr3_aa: CASSPGRVSYEQYF

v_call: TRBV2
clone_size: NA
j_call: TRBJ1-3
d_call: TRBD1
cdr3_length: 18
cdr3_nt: TGTGCCAGCAGTGGAGGGACAGGGAGTTCCCGGTCTGGAAACACCATATATTTT
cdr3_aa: CASSGGTGSSRSGNTIYF

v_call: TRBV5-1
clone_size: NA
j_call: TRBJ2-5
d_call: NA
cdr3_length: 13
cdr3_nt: TGCGCCAGCAGCTTGCAGGGTGAAGAGACCCAGTACTTC
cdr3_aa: CASSLQGEETQYF

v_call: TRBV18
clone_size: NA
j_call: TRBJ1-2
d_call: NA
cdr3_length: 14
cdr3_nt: TGTGCCAGCTCGCGGAATCAGGGTGTCCATGGCTACACCTTC
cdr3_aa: CASSRNQGVHGYTF

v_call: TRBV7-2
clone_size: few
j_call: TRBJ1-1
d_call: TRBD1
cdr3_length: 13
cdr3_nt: TGTGCCAGCAGCTTCAGGGGGGAGACTGAAGCTTTCTTT
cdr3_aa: CASSFRGETEAFF

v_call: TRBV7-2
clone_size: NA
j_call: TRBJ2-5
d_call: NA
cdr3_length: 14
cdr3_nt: TGTGCCAGCAGCTTGGGTCCAGCAGAAGAGACCCAGTACTTC
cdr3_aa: CASSLGPAEETQYF

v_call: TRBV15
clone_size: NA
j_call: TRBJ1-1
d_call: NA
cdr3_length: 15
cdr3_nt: TGTGCCACCAGCAGAGGCTTGGGACCAAACACTGAAGCTTTCTTT
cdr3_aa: CATSRGLGPNTEAFF

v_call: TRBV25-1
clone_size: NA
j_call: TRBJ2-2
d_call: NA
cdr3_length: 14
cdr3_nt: TGTGCCAGCAGTGATGAAACTAGTCCCGGGGAGCTGTTTTTT
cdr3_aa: CASSDETSPGELFF

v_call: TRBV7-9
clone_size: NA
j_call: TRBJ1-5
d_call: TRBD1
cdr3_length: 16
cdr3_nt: TGTGCCAGCAGCTCCCCCGCAGGGGGAAGCAATCAGCCCCAGCATTTT
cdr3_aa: CASSSPAGGSNQPQHF

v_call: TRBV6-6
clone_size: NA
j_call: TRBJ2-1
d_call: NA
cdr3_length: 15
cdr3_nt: TGTGCCAGCAGTTACGTGTCTACCTCCTACAATGAGCAGTTCTTC
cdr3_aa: CASSYVSTSYNEQFF

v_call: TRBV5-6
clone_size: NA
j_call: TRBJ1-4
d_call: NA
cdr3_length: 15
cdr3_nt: TGTGCCAGCAGCCCCGGTGTAACGGAGGGAGAAAAACTGTTTTTT
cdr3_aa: CASSPGVTEGEKLFF

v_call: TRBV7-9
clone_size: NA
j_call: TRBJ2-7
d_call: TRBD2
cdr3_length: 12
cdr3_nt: TGTGCCAGCACTAGCGGGAACCACGAGCAGTACTTC
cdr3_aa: CASTSGNHEQYF

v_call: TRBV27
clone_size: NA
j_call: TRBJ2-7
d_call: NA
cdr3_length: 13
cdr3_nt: TGTGCCAGCAGCATGAGCTCGACCTACGAGCAGTACTTC
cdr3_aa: CASSMSSTYEQYF

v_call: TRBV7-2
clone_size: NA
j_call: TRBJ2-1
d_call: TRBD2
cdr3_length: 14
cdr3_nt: TGTGCCAGCAGCGTACTAGCGGGAGTGAGTGAGCAGTTCTTC
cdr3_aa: CASSVLAGVSEQFF

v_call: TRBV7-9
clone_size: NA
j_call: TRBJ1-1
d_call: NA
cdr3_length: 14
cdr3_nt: TGTGCCAGCAGCTTTCCGGGGTTGCGCACTGAAGCTTTCTTT
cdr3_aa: CASSFPGLRTEAFF

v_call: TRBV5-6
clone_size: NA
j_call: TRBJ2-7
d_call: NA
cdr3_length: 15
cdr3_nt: TGTGCCAGCAGCTTGAGGGGCCGGCGGTCCCACGAGCAGTACTTC
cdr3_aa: CASSLRGRRSHEQYF

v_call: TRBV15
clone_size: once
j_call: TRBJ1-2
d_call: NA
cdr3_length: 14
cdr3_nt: TGTGCCACCAGCAGAGGGACAGCGACCTATGGCTACACCTTC
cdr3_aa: CATSRGTATYGYTF

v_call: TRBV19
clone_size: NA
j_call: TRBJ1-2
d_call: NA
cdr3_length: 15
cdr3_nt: TGTGCCAGTAGCGAGGTGGGGGGGCGCCGGTATGGCTACACCTTC
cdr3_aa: CASSEVGGRRYGYTF

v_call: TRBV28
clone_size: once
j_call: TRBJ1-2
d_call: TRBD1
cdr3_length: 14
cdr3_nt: TGTGCCAGCAGTTTACCCGGGACAGGGGATGGCTACACCTTC
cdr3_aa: CASSLPGTGDGYTF

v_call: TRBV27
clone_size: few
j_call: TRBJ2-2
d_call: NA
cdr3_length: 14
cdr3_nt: TGTGCCAGCTCGCGCTCGAGAATCACCGGGGAGCTGTTTTTT
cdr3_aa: CASSRSRITGELFF

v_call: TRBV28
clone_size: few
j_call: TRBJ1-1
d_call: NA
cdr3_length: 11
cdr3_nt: TGTGCCAGCACAGTTGTAGGGATGGCTTTCTTT
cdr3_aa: CASTVVGMAFF

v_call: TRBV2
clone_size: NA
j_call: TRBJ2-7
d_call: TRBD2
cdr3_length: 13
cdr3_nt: TGTGCCATTACTAGCGGGGGTTTATACGAGCAGTACTTC
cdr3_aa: CAITSGGLYEQYF

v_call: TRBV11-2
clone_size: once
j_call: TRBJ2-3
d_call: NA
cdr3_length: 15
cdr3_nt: TGTGCCAGCAGCTCGGTTTCATCTAGCACAGATACGCAGTATTTT
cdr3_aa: CASSSVSSSTDTQYF

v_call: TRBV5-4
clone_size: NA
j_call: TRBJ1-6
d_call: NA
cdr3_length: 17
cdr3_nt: TGTGCCAGCAGCCGATCGCACGAACGGACGGCAGGTTCACCCCTCCACTTT
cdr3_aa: CASSRSHERTAGSPLHF

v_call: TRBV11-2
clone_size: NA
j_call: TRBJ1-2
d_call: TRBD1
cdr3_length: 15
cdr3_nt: TGTGCCAGCAGCCATCCCGGGACAGGGGGCGGGGGCTACACCTTC
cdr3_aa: CASSHPGTGGGGYTF